This T cell receptor (beta chain) was captured in a study of shared clonotypes between healthy human individuals. Sequencing was performed with immunoSEQ multiplex PCR; in TCRdb, only in-frame clones are kept and a portion is missing. The data show approximately 1.5 million clones, less than 99% seen once. The CDR3 consists of 15 residues. V was pared by 3 bases and J by 2 bases, with 10 bases between. Germline values: CDR1 MDHEN, CDR2 SYDVKM. The material sequenced was naive CD4+ T cells sorted from blood. Subset reported: CD45RA+ positively selected. The chain combines TRBV28 with TRBJ2-2, with D perhaps matching TRBD1 (5 bases). This sequence originates from a man aged 25 to 45 in good health. Here the CDR3 DNA reads TGTGCCAGCAGTTTCTCAGGGTCCAACACCGGGGAGCTGTTTTTT. Protein: CASSFSGSNTGELFF.